This TCR beta chain stems from a study of T cells in women clearing cervical HPV infection. Study as a whole: Cases were women with histologically confirmed HPV16-related CIN3 or worse, including a couple of invasive cancers.

TCRdb keeps only in-frame clones here, not all; method: immunoSEQ multiplex PCR. The sample holds under 40,000 clones. Remarks on this clone: Its antigen is still unknown. The CDR3 end falls 3 residues outside the read, so it is completed with the germline J gene.

The study's findings and limits: TRBV6-7 abundance was lower in cases than controls (0.11% versus 0.16%).

This CDR3 has 18 residues. Germline CDR1 and CDR2: SGHTA and FQGTGA. V lost 1 base and J lost 0; bases outside the gene matches: 10. The V call is TRBV7-3, the J call TRBJ2-3; 7 bases are a match to TRBD1. This sequence was found in a woman between 18 and 70 years old with a cervical HPV16 infection that either progressed to CIN3+ or cleared (not recorded which). The sample comprised blood buffy coat. This chain's CDR3 is CASSLMARQGWSTDTQYF. Incomplete CDR3 DNA: TGTGCCAGCAGCTTAATGGCCCGACAGGGCTGGAGCACAGATACG.